This note documents a single TCR beta chain sequence. Its specificity is not known. The sample originates from a study of spatial heterogeneity in lung cancer. About the study: Sequences of the beta chain were consistently detected in greater numbers than alpha-chain sequences.

Time point indicated: sample taken at primary tumor resection. Sequencing was performed on whole RNA extracted from tumor and nontumor lung tissue, or from frozen PBMC, and the material was left unsorted. Overall study findings and caveats: Expanded TCR counts, ubiquitous and regional, correlated respectively with ubiquitous and regional nonsynonymous mutation counts. Expanded alpha and beta TCR counts within tumors tracked tumor mutation counts.

A unique molecular identifier was attached to every TCR cDNA molecule. Each CDR3 protein is one row after TCRdb ran MiXCR on the 5' RACE reads. The table has about 9,800 distinct CDR3 sequences, approximately 49% seen once. The germline gives CDR1 SNHLY, CDR2 FYNNEI. Trimming stripped 7 bases from V and 0 bases from J, with 13 bases between. The CDR3 spans 15 residues. The receptor was derived from a female donor with early-stage non-small cell lung cancer. The input for sequencing was lung tumor tissue, taken at surgery. The chain combines TRBV2 with TRBJ2-1, with a tentative D call TRBD2 (5 bases). CDR3 protein: CASKRSMSSYNEQFF. CDR3 sequence (DNA): TGTGCCAGCAAGCGGAGTATGAGCTCCTACAATGAGCAGTTCTTC.